This TCR beta chain was observed in a study of PD-L1 blockade in urothelial cancer. Study details: Patients commenced atezolizumab at some point between 2014 and 2016, and it was given at 1,200 mg intravenously every 3 weeks. Typically, measured as a median, blood samples had over 120,000 T cells. Study-level results: Larger 3-week expansion of tumor-associated blood clones was seen in durable-benefit patients.

Libraries were prepared by immunoSEQ multiplex PCR; TCRdb keeps only in-frame clonotypes and omits some of them. This table holds 35,000 to 50,000 clones, 81% found once. A remark on this clone: Its target is unknown.

Per germline, CDR1 SGHNT and CDR2 YYREEE (reference sequence). The J segment lost 4 bases and the V segment lost 6 bases, leaving 10 bases of the junction unmatched. The length of the CDR3 is 15 residues. Each patient's cancer was a locally advanced or metastatic urothelial carcinoma. Here the sequenced sample was PBMCs, taken around atezolizumab (anti-PD-L1) treatment. This sequence joins TRBV5-4 and TRBJ2-7; 10 bases align to TRBD2. The sequence came from a man in his 70s with urothelial cancer. The DNA of the CDR3 is TGTGCCAGCACCCCCGACCCTAGCGGGAGTTACGAGCAGTACTTC. Protein: CASTPDPSGSYEQYF.